Shown below are 15 T cell receptor beta chains from a single sample sequenced in a study of T cell responses to AZD1222 COVID-19 vaccine. The table came from immunoSEQ multiplex PCR; TCRdb's copy has only in-frame clones and leaves some out. The sample yields some 69,000 clones, about 85% seen once. The source material was peripheral blood, sampled on day 0 of AZD1222 vaccination. These receptors all stem from an adult in good health.

The V gene is TRBV5-1, the J gene TRBJ2-7; TRBD2 matches at 14 bases. Unmatched junction bases numbered 9, after V lost 4 bases and J lost 3 bases. The CDR3 totals 17 residues. Germline CDR1 reads SGHRS; CDR2 reads YFSETQ. CDR3 residues: CASSLGLAGVAFYEQYF. In DNA form, the CDR3 reads TGCGCCAGCAGCCTGGGACTAGCGGGGGTGGCTTTCTACGAGCAGTACTTC.

This chain uses TRBV7-2 with TRBJ1-1; 8 positions agree with TRBD1. The CDR3 loop spans 17 amino acids. Germline V gene lookup returns CDR1 SGHTA and CDR2 FQGNSA. V lost 5 bases and J lost 2; bases outside the gene matches: 13. The CDR3 region has the DNA TGTGCCAGCAGCCCCGGGACAGGCAGGGGTCGAAACACTGAAGCTTTCTTT. Translating gives CASSPGTGRGRNTEAFF.

V gene TRBV4-2 combines with J gene TRBJ1-1; 7 bases fit TRBD1. The CDR3 is 15 residues long. V trimming: 4 bases; J trimming: 0 bases; junction bases outside the gene matches: 5. CDR1 LGHNA and CDR2 YNFKEQ come from the germline V gene. The CDR3 region is CASSRRQGLNTEAFF. DNA for the CDR3: TGTGCCAGCAGCCGCCGACAGGGATTGAACACTGAAGCTTTCTTT.

This chain joins TRBV3-1 (or the pseudogene TRBV3-2) and TRBJ1-2; D not resolved. In germline, CDR1 is LGHDT, CDR2 YNNKEL (reference sequence). V was cut by 1 base and J by 4 bases, with 10 bases left in between. The CDR3 covers 14 residues. CDR3 protein: CASSQAVRFYGYTF. CDR3 coding DNA: TGTGCCAGCAGCCAAGCGGTTCGATTCTATGGCTACACCTTC.

The chain uses TRBV6-2 or TRBV6-3 and TRBJ2-3; 7 positions match TRBD2. Per the germline V gene, CDR1 is MNHEY and CDR2 is SVGEGT. Trimming at V came to 4 bases and at J to 4 bases, leaving 8 bases not matched to a gene. The CDR3 is 15 residues long. The CDR3 protein is CASSWGGGGSDTQYF. CDR3 coding DNA: TGTGCCAGCAGTTGGGGCGGGGGAGGATCAGATACGCAGTATTTT.

This chain links TRBV19 with TRBJ1-5; D gene unclear. Germline values: CDR1 LNHDA, CDR2 SQIVND (reference sequence). The germline V and J ends were trimmed by 10 bases and 0 bases, with 16 bases remaining between them. The CDR3 has 15 amino acids. This CDR3 is CATGVDGYSNQPQHF. CDR3 DNA: TGTGCCACTGGGGTGGATGGGTATAGCAATCAGCCCCAGCATTTT. The whole variable domain, filled in from reference TRBV19 and TRBJ1-5, reads DGGITQSPKYLFRKEGQNVTLSCEQNLNHDAMYWYRQDPGQGLRLIYYSQIVNDFQKGDIAEGYSVSREKKESFPLTVTSAQKNPTAFYLCATGVDGYSNQPQHFGDGTRLSIL.

This clone was detected once. The chain couples TRBV9 to TRBJ2-1; no firm D call. The germline CDR1 and CDR2 sequences are SGDLS and YYNGEE. The germline V and J ends were trimmed by 0 bases and 0 bases, with 4 bases remaining between them. CDR3 length: 14 amino acids. The DNA for the CDR3 is TGTGCCAGCAGCGTAGGGGGCTCCTACAATGAGCAGTTCTTC. It specifies CASSVGGSYNEQFF.

V is TRBV6-5 and J is TRBJ2-2, with D perhaps assigned TRBD1 or TRBD2 (5 bases each). The CDR3 contains 15 residues. V dropped 6 bases and J dropped 3 bases, with 14 bases sitting between them. CDR1 and CDR2 (germline): MNHEY, SVGAGI. CDR3 DNA: TGTGCCAGCAGCCCCGGGACGGGGTACACCGGGGAGCTGTTTTTT. Its translation: CASSPGTGYTGELFF.

This clone was picked up one time. V usage is TRBV6-5 and J usage is TRBJ1-3, with D tentatively TRBD1 (5 bases). The CDR3 spans 16 residues. Per the germline V gene, CDR1 is MNHEY and CDR2 is SVGAGI. The V end was cut by 2 bases, the J end by 1 base, with 12 bases between. The CDR3 reads CASSYVRGISGNTIYF. Written as DNA, the CDR3 is TGTGCCAGCAGTTACGTAAGGGGCATATCTGGAAACACCATATATTTT.

As regards this clone: At the DNA level, this CDR3 is encoded by other sequences in the same sample as well. The chain joins TRBV19 to TRBJ1-6; 9 nucleotides line up with TRBD1. Germline CDR1 is LNHDA and CDR2 is SQIVND (reference sequence). The CDR3 loop spans 13 amino acids. J lost 7 bases, V lost 11 bases, and 6 bases had no gene match. The CDR3 spells CASRDRENSPLHF. CDR3 sequence (DNA): TGTGCCTCCCGGGACAGGGAAAATTCACCCCTCCACTTT.

The V call is TRBV9, the J call TRBJ2-1; 7 positions agree with TRBD2. J lost 7 bases, V lost 1 base, and 8 bases had no gene match. The germline gives CDR1 SGDLS, CDR2 YYNGEE. This CDR3 is built from 15 residues. CDR3 DNA sequence: TGTGCCAGCAGCGTATCGCGCGGGGGATCGAATGAGCAGTTCTTC. It encodes CASSVSRGGSNEQFF.

This rearrangement joins TRBV6-5 to TRBJ1-1; tentative D call: TRBD1 (6 bases). Deletions cut 0 bases from V and 2 bases from J, with 7 bases between. This CDR3 spans 14 amino acids. CDR1 is MNHEY and CDR2 is SVGAGI in the germline V gene. CDR3 protein: CASSYSDSNTEAFF. The CDR3, as DNA: TGTGCCAGCAGTTACTCGGACAGCAACACTGAAGCTTTCTTT.

The chain has TRBV5-1 and TRBJ1-1; D gene ambiguous. Trimming cost V 1 base and J 3 bases, with 13 bases left between them. This CDR3 region has 15 residues. Germline loops: CDR1 SGHRS, CDR2 YFSETQ. The CDR3 loop reads CASSLRSGSYTEAFF. CDR3 in DNA: TGCGCCAGCAGCTTGAGATCGGGGTCGTACACTGAAGCTTTCTTT.

The CDR3 spells CASSSQGNYGYTF. CDR3 DNA sequence: TGTGCCAGCAGCTCACAAGGGAACTATGGCTACACCTTC. The V gene is TRBV7-9, the J gene TRBJ1-2; no clear D. The germline gives CDR1 SEHNR, CDR2 FQNEAQ (reference sequence). Trimming shortened V by 4 bases and J by 2 bases, and 8 bases separated the two germline ends. This CDR3 has 13 amino acids.

The chain employs TRBV12-5 and TRBJ1-5; 9 bases are a match to TRBD1. The junction had 8 bases not matched to a gene; V was cut back by 2 bases and J by 6 bases. There are 16 residues in the CDR3. Germline V lookup: CDR1 LGHNT, CDR2 FRNRAP. The CDR3 is CASGLSGTGFGQPQHF. The CDR3 coding sequence is TGTGCTAGTGGTTTGTCCGGGACAGGGTTCGGTCAGCCCCAGCATTTT.